A selection of T cell receptor beta chains follows, all from one sample in a study of shared clonotypes between healthy human individuals. The method was immunoSEQ multiplex PCR; TCRdb's version includes in-frame clones alone and lacks a portion of them. This sample yields about 2.4 million clones, of which roughly 93% are seen a single time; roughly 0.39% belongs to the top ten. Sequencing used naive CD4+ T cells from PBMCs. These receptor sequences come from a man aged 18 to 29 in good health. Some clones in this sample may be carry-over from other donors' samples. CDR3s include the opening cysteine and the closing phenylalanine or tryptophan. Each record gives: V gene, J gene, D gene, clone size, CDR3 protein, CDR3 DNA. D genes are given only for firm matches. Clone size, where shown, is once, few, many, or a class for clones that have expanded.

V gene: TRBV25-1; J gene: TRBJ2-7; D gene: -; clone size: once; CDR3 protein: CASSESQGSYEQYF; CDR3 DNA: TGTGCCAGCAGTGAATCCCAGGGCTCCTACGAGCAGTACTTC
V gene: TRBV15; J gene: TRBJ2-7; D gene: TRBD2; clone size: -; CDR3 protein: CATSRVSGLAAYEQYF; CDR3 DNA: TGTGCCACCAGCAGAGTTTCAGGACTAGCGGCATACGAGCAGTACTTC
V gene: TRBV25-1; J gene: TRBJ2-1; D gene: -; clone size: -; CDR3 protein: CASSEGVGDDEQFF; CDR3 DNA: TGTGCCAGCAGTGAAGGGGTGGGAGACGATGAGCAGTTCTTC
V gene: TRBV18; J gene: TRBJ2-7; D gene: -; clone size: -; CDR3 protein: CASSPSQGGEQYF; CDR3 DNA: TGTGCCAGCTCGCCATCACAGGGAGGCGAGCAGTACTTC
V gene: TRBV10-3; J gene: TRBJ2-1; D gene: TRBD1; clone size: -; CDR3 protein: CAISGTGVLNEQFF; CDR3 DNA: TGTGCCATCAGTGGGACAGGGGTGTTAAATGAGCAGTTCTTC
V gene: TRBV7-9; J gene: TRBJ2-5; D gene: -; clone size: -; CDR3 protein: CASSSGRQKWGQETQYF; CDR3 DNA: TGTGCCAGCAGCTCGGGGAGGCAAAAATGGGGACAAGAGACCCAGTACTTC
V gene: TRBV28; J gene: TRBJ2-1; D gene: -; clone size: few; CDR3 protein: CASSLNYNEQFF; CDR3 DNA: TGTGCCAGCAGTTTAAATTACAATGAGCAGTTCTTC
V gene: TRBV5-1; J gene: TRBJ2-2; D gene: TRBD2; clone size: -; CDR3 protein: CASLPVAGLTGELFF; CDR3 DNA: TGCGCCAGCCTCCCGGTAGCGGGACTCACCGGGGAGCTGTTTTTT
V gene: TRBV19; J gene: TRBJ1-2; D gene: -; clone size: -; CDR3 protein: CARLWYPRTNYGYTF; CDR3 DNA: TGTGCCAGACTCTGGTACCCAAGAACTAACTATGGCTACACCTTC
V gene: TRBV7-9; J gene: TRBJ1-5; D gene: -; clone size: -; CDR3 protein: CASSSGLQPQHF; CDR3 DNA: TGTGCCAGCAGCTCCGGGCTTCAGCCCCAGCATTTT
V gene: TRBV27; J gene: TRBJ1-4; D gene: -; clone size: once; CDR3 protein: CASSPTDSGATNEKLFF; CDR3 DNA: TGTGCCAGCAGTCCAACTGACAGTGGTGCAACTAATGAAAAACTGTTTTTT
V gene: TRBV18; J gene: TRBJ2-2; D gene: -; clone size: -; CDR3 protein: CASSATGRELFF; CDR3 DNA: TGTGCCAGCTCCGCGACCGGGAGGGAGCTGTTTTTT
V gene: TRBV5-1; J gene: TRBJ2-5; D gene: -; clone size: -; CDR3 protein: CASSSLELETQYF; CDR3 DNA: TGCGCCAGCAGCTCCCTCGAGTTAGAGACCCAGTACTTC
V gene: TRBV5-6; J gene: TRBJ2-7; D gene: -; clone size: once; CDR3 protein: CASSADAAVSYEQYF; CDR3 DNA: TGTGCCAGCAGCGCGGACGCCGCGGTTTCCTACGAGCAGTACTTC
V gene: TRBV5-1; J gene: TRBJ1-3; D gene: TRBD1; clone size: once; CDR3 protein: CASSSTGEPGNTIYF; CDR3 DNA: TGCGCCAGCAGCTCCACAGGGGAGCCTGGAAACACCATATATTTT
V gene: TRBV5-1; J gene: TRBJ2-7; D gene: -; clone size: -; CDR3 protein: CASSVSGTYTYEQYF; CDR3 DNA: TGCGCCAGCAGCGTATCCGGGACCTACACCTACGAGCAGTACTTC
V gene: TRBV4-1; J gene: TRBJ2-7; D gene: TRBD1; clone size: -; CDR3 protein: CASSRGQESSYEQYF; CDR3 DNA: TGCGCCAGCAGCCGCGGACAGGAGAGCTCCTACGAGCAGTACTTC
V gene: TRBV5-1; J gene: TRBJ2-6; D gene: -; clone size: -; CDR3 protein: CASSLPGANVLTF; CDR3 DNA: TGCGCCAGCAGCCTCCCAGGGGCCAACGTCCTGACTTTC
V gene: TRBV7-2; J gene: TRBJ2-7; D gene: -; clone size: -; CDR3 protein: CASSSTGLVNEQYF; CDR3 DNA: TGTGCCAGCAGCTCGACAGGATTAGTAAACGAGCAGTACTTC
V gene: TRBV10-3; J gene: TRBJ1-1; D gene: -; clone size: few; CDR3 protein: CAISESWFEAFF; CDR3 DNA: TGTGCCATCAGTGAGTCTTGGTTTGAAGCTTTCTTT
V gene: TRBV5-1; J gene: TRBJ2-5; D gene: TRBD2; clone size: -; CDR3 protein: CASSLMSSGQETQYF; CDR3 DNA: TGCGCCAGCAGCTTGATGTCTAGCGGGCAAGAGACCCAGTACTTC
V gene: TRBV6-1; J gene: TRBJ2-7; D gene: TRBD1; clone size: -; CDR3 protein: CASSEKVWRQGSHEQYF; CDR3 DNA: TGTGCCAGCAGTGAAAAGGTTTGGCGACAGGGATCCCACGAGCAGTACTTC
V gene: TRBV18; J gene: TRBJ1-2; D gene: TRBD1; clone size: once; CDR3 protein: CASSLGQGAFGGYTF; CDR3 DNA: TGTGCCAGCTCGCTGGGACAGGGGGCTTTTGGTGGCTACACCTTC
V gene: TRBV29-1; J gene: TRBJ1-5; D gene: -; clone size: -; CDR3 protein: CSVVEGTHENQPQHF; CDR3 DNA: TGCAGCGTTGTGGAGGGGACCCATGAAAATCAGCCCCAGCATTTT
V gene: TRBV14; J gene: TRBJ2-1; D gene: -; clone size: -; CDR3 protein: CASSQAVTGAGYNEQFF; CDR3 DNA: TGTGCCAGCAGCCAAGCCGTAACCGGGGCTGGCTACAATGAGCAGTTCTTC
V gene: TRBV7-2; J gene: TRBJ2-1; D gene: TRBD1; clone size: -; CDR3 protein: CASSLTGETEQFF; CDR3 DNA: TGTGCCAGCAGCTTGACAGGGGAGACTGAGCAGTTCTTC
V gene: TRBV15; J gene: TRBJ2-1; D gene: -; clone size: -; CDR3 protein: CATSRDGAGSNEQFF; CDR3 DNA: TGTGCCACCAGCAGAGATGGGGCCGGAAGCAATGAGCAGTTCTTC
V gene: TRBV28; J gene: TRBJ2-7; D gene: -; clone size: few; CDR3 protein: CASRAPGTMGAIEF; CDR3 DNA: TGTGCCAGCAGAGCTCCCGGGACAATGGGGGCGATCGAATTC
V gene: TRBV9; J gene: TRBJ1-1; D gene: -; clone size: -; CDR3 protein: CASSETGNTEAFF; CDR3 DNA: TGTGCCAGCAGCGAAACAGGGAACACTGAAGCTTTCTTT
V gene: TRBV7-9; J gene: TRBJ2-2; D gene: -; clone size: few; CDR3 protein: CASSLAAPGELFF; CDR3 DNA: TGTGCCAGCAGCTTAGCGGCCCCCGGGGAGCTGTTTTTT
V gene: TRBV9; J gene: TRBJ2-1; D gene: -; clone size: -; CDR3 protein: CASSVEGVGSYLSEQFF; CDR3 DNA: TGTGCCAGCAGCGTAGAAGGTGTAGGTAGCTATCTCAGCGAGCAGTTCTTC
V gene: TRBV9; J gene: TRBJ2-7; D gene: TRBD1; clone size: -; CDR3 protein: CASSPGTASYEQYF; CDR3 DNA: TGTGCCAGCAGCCCCGGGACAGCCTCCTACGAGCAGTACTTC
V gene: TRBV15; J gene: TRBJ2-2; D gene: -; clone size: -; CDR3 protein: CATSRDRTGELFF; CDR3 DNA: TGTGCCACCAGCAGAGATCGGACCGGGGAGCTGTTTTTT
V gene: TRBV6-5; J gene: TRBJ1-2; D gene: -; clone size: -; CDR3 protein: CASRNSGGYTF; CDR3 DNA: TGTGCCAGCAGGAACAGTGGCGGCTACACCTTC